A selection of T cell receptor beta chains follows, all from one sample in a study of beta chain features in type 1 diabetes. The table came from immunoSEQ multiplex PCR; TCRdb's copy has only in-frame clones and leaves some out. The data contain 350,000 to 450,000 clones, around 12% of them seen just once; the ten biggest clones take up 0.0085% to 0.012%. Sample: naive CD4+ T cells from blood. These receptors all come from a woman aged 18-35 years with type 1 diabetes. Each CDR3 is given with its conserved first and last residue. A D gene is named only where the DNA matches it firmly. Only part of the rows carry a size: once, few, many, or a class if the clone is expanded.

j_call clone_size d_call v_call cdr3_nt cdr3_aa
TRBJ1-1 few . TRBV14 TGTGCCAGCAGCCAGGTCGGGAGGCTCGCTGAAGCTTTCTTT CASSQVGRLAEAFF
TRBJ2-7 few TRBD1 TRBV25-1 TGTGCCAGCCGCTACTCGTCGGGACAGCACTACGAGCAGTACTTC CASRYSSGQHYEQYF
TRBJ2-7 . TRBD1 TRBV7-9 TGTGCCAGCAGCTCCCAGGGGACAGGAGGCCACGAGCAGTACTTC CASSSQGTGGHEQYF
TRBJ2-1 few TRBD2 TRBV18 TGTGCCAGCTCGAGCGGCGGGAGGGGAGATGAGCAGTTCTTC CASSSGGRGDEQFF
TRBJ2-7 . TRBD2 TRBV7-2 TGTGCCAGCAGCCCTTGGACTAGCGAATTCTACGAGCAGTACTTC CASSPWTSEFYEQYF
TRBJ1-2 few . TRBV2 TGTGCCAGCAGTGTGGCTGATTACTATGGCTACACCTTC CASSVADYYGYTF
TRBJ2-7 few . TRBV7-2 TGTGCCAGCAGCTTAGACCCGAGATCCTACGAGCAGTACTTC CASSLDPRSYEQYF
TRBJ1-1 . . TRBV21-1 TGTGCCAGCAGCCGTGTCGACAGAGACACTGAAGCTTTCTTT CASSRVDRDTEAFF
TRBJ2-6 few . TRBV11-2 TGTGCCAGCAGCCCGCCGGACAGCTCTGGGGCCAACGTCCTGACTTTC CASSPPDSSGANVLTF
TRBJ2-2 . TRBD2 TRBV5-4 TGTGCCAGCAGCTTGGGCGGGTCCGGGAGGAGCACCGGGGAGCTGTTTTTT CASSLGGSGRSTGELFF
TRBJ2-7 few . TRBV7-2 TGTGCCAGCAGCCCGCGTTCCTACGAGCAGTACTTC CASSPRSYEQYF
TRBJ2-7 . TRBD2 TRBV28 TGTGCCAGCACTTTATCCGGGGGGGCCGTCAACGAGCAGTACTTC CASTLSGGAVNEQYF
TRBJ1-2 . . TRBV2 TGTGCCAGCACCGGTAACTATGGCTACACCTTC CASTGNYGYTF
TRBJ2-2 . . TRBV5-1 TGCGCCAGCAGCTTACTAGCAGAAAGGACCGGGGAGCTGTTTTTT CASSLLAERTGELFF
TRBJ1-4 . . TRBV11-2 TGTGCCAGCAGCTTAGCTCTAACTAATGAAAAACTGTTTTTT CASSLALTNEKLFF
TRBJ1-1 . . TRBV7-2 TGTGCCAGCAGCTTCCAGGGATGGTCCACTGAAGCTTTCTTT CASSFQGWSTEAFF
TRBJ2-1 . TRBD2 TRBV11-3 TGTGCCAGCAGCTTAGCTAGCGGGTCCAACAATGAGCAGTTCTTC CASSLASGSNNEQFF
TRBJ1-5 . . TRBV4-3 TGCGCCAGCAGCCAAGTCGTAGGCGGAAATCAGCCCCAGCATTTT CASSQVVGGNQPQHF
TRBJ1-5 . TRBD1 TRBV4-2 TGTGCCAGCAGCACGGGACAGGGTGTCGGTCAGCCCCAGCATTTT CASSTGQGVGQPQHF
TRBJ1-1 few TRBD1 TRBV30 TGTGCCTGGAGTGTCATGTGGGGACAGGGATATACTGAAGCTTTCTTT CAWSVMWGQGYTEAFF
TRBJ2-5 . TRBD2 TRBV7-8 TGTGCCAGCAGCTCGGGACTAGCCTCCTGGGAAGAGACCCAGTACTTC CASSSGLASWEETQYF
TRBJ1-2 . . TRBV18 TGTGCCAGCTCTCCTGACAGTAACTATGGCTACACCTTC CASSPDSNYGYTF
TRBJ2-7 . TRBD2 TRBV30 TGTGCCTGGAGTATGGGGGGGAGCCCTCGCGAGCAGTACTTC CAWSMGGSPREQYF
TRBJ2-7 few . TRBV27 TGTGCCAGCAGACCGCCCGGGGGAAAAGTCTACGAGCAGTACTTC CASRPPGGKVYEQYF
TRBJ2-2 few . TRBV29-1 TGCAGCGTGGACACCTCGAACACCGGGGAGCTGTTTTTT CSVDTSNTGELFF
TRBJ2-3 . . TRBV27 TGTGCCAGCAGTAAACAGGGGGGGGGTACAGATACGCAGTATTTT CASSKQGGGTDTQYF
TRBJ1-2 few TRBD1 TRBV19 TGTGCCAGTAGTACCTGGACAGGGGGCGGCTATGGCTACACCTTC CASSTWTGGGYGYTF
TRBJ2-1 . TRBD2 TRBV7-9 TGTGCCAGCAGCGGGACTAGCGGGGCCTACAATGAGCAGTTCTTC CASSGTSGAYNEQFF
TRBJ2-7 . . TRBV5-1 TGCGCCAGCAGCTTGTCGTATCAGGGCCCCTACGAGCAGTACTTC CASSLSYQGPYEQYF
TRBJ1-5 few . TRBV10-3 TGTGCCATCAGAGACCAGGATCAGCCCCAGCATTTT CAIRDQDQPQHF
TRBJ1-5 few . TRBV28 TGTGCCACCATGACAGGATCCCACAATCAGCCCCAGCATTTT CATMTGSHNQPQHF
TRBJ2-1 few TRBD2 TRBV28 TGTGCCAGTCATTCTAGCGGGAGTAGCTACAATGAGCAGTTCTTC CASHSSGSSYNEQFF
TRBJ1-1 few . TRBV28 TGTGCCAGCAGTCAGGACAGTGGAGCTTTCTTT CASSQDSGAFF
TRBJ2-3 few . TRBV4-3 TGCGCCAGCAGCCAAGACCGGTCCACAGATACGCAGTATTTT CASSQDRSTDTQYF
TRBJ2-5 few TRBD2 TRBV13 TGTGCCAGCAGCCCCCGGTTGAGCGGGGGGACGGAGACCCAGTACTTC CASSPRLSGGTETQYF
TRBJ1-1 few TRBD1 TRBV9 TGTGCCAGCAGCGCGGGACAGGCGGCCACTGAAGCTTTCTTT CASSAGQAATEAFF
TRBJ2-2 . TRBD2 TRBV5-1 TGCGCCAGCAGCTTGGAAGCGGGAGCCACCGGGGAGCTGTTTTTT CASSLEAGATGELFF
TRBJ1-3 . . TRBV29-1 TGCAGCGCACAGGGTGGGCACACCATATATTTT CSAQGGHTIYF
TRBJ1-1 . TRBD1 TRBV27 TGTGCCAGCAGTTTTCCGACAGGGGAAGCTTTCTTT CASSFPTGEAFF
TRBJ1-5 few . TRBV7-2 TGTGCCAGCAGCTTATCGCTGACAAGACTAAATCAGCCCCAGCATTTT CASSLSLTRLNQPQHF
TRBJ1-1 . TRBD1 TRBV25-1 TGTGCCAGCCGTGAGACAGGGTGGAGCACTGAAGCTTTCTTT CASRETGWSTEAFF
TRBJ2-3 few . TRBV9 TGTGCCAGCAGCGTAGTGGGCGGGAGCACAGATACGCAGTATTTT CASSVVGGSTDTQYF
TRBJ1-1 few . TRBV4-1 TGCGCCAGCAGCCAACCCAGGGGAGTTTCGGCTTTCTTT CASSQPRGVSAFF
TRBJ1-2 . TRBD1 TRBV6-5 TGTGCCAGCAGAGAGACAGGGGGCATCTATGGCTACACCTTC CASRETGGIYGYTF
TRBJ2-1 few . TRBV2 TGTGCCAGCAGTTCTCACGAGGGTGAGCAGTTCTTC CASSSHEGEQFF
TRBJ2-7 few . TRBV30 TGTGCCCTATCGCGCCTAGCGCTGGCCTACGAGCAGTACTTC CALSRLALAYEQYF
TRBJ2-2 few TRBD1 TRBV28 TGTGCCAGCAGCTCCGGACAGGGAACCGGGGAGCTGTTTTTT CASSSGQGTGELFF
TRBJ2-2 . TRBD2 TRBV2 TGTGCCAGCACATCGGGGGGGGCTCCCGGGGAGCTGTTTTTT CASTSGGAPGELFF
TRBJ1-1 . TRBD1 TRBV9 TGTGCCAGCAGCGTATGGCTGGGACCCGGACAGGGCACTGAAGCTTTCTTT CASSVWLGPGQGTEAFF
TRBJ2-7 . TRBD2 TRBV4-1 TGCGCCAGCAGCCAAGGAGGACTAGCGGGAGTGTATGAGCAGTACTTC CASSQGGLAGVYEQYF
TRBJ2-4 few . TRBV5-1 TGCGCCAGCAGCAACAACAGGAGAAACATTCAGTACTTC CASSNNRRNIQYF
TRBJ2-5 . . TRBV7-2 TGTGCCAGCAGCTTAGAATCGGGACTGCCAGATTCCCAGTACTTC CASSLESGLPDSQYF
TRBJ2-1 few . TRBV6-5 TGTGCCAGCGGGTGGGGCGGAGAGCAGTTCTTC CASGWGGEQFF
TRBJ1-5 few . TRBV19 TGTGCCAGTAGTATAGAGGGGGCGCGGAATCAGCCCCAGCATTTT CASSIEGARNQPQHF
TRBJ1-3 . . TRBV7-9 TGTGCCAGCAGGACAGGTGGAAACACCATATATTTT CASRTGGNTIYF
TRBJ2-7 . TRBD2 TRBV4-1 TGCGCCAGCAGCCAAGTTGGCGGGAGGTTGAATGTCTACGAGCAGTACTTC CASSQVGGRLNVYEQYF
TRBJ1-4 once . TRBV9 TGTGCCAGCAGCCCTTTCGGGGGGCCAACTAATGAAAAACTGTTTTTT CASSPFGGPTNEKLFF
TRBJ1-1 . . TRBV5-1 TGCGCCAGCAGCTATGACAGGAACACTGAAGCTTTCTTT CASSYDRNTEAFF